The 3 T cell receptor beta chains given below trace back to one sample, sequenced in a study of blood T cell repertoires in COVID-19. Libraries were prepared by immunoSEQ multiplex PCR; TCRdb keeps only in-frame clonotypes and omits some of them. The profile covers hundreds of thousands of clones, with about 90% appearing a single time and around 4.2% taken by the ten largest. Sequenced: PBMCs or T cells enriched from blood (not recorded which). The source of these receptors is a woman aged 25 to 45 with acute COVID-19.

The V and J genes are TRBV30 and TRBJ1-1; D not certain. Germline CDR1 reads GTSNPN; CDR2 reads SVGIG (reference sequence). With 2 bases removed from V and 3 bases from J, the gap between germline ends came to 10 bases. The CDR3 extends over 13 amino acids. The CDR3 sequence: CAWSNLVDTEAFF. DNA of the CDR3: TGTGCCTGGAGTAACTTGGTGGACACTGAAGCTTTCTTT.

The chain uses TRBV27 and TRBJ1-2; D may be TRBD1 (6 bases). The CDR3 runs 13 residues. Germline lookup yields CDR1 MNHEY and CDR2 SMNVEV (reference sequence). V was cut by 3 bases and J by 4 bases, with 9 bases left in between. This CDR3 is CASSFGGSYGYTF. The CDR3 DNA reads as TGTGCCAGCAGTTTTGGGGGCAGCTATGGCTACACCTTC.

CDR3 bases: TGTGCCTGGAGTCTAGGGGTCTCCACTGAAGCTTTCTTT. Translation gives CAWSLGVSTEAFF. The chain combines TRBV30 with TRBJ1-1; tentative D call: TRBD1 (5 bases). CDR1 is GTSNPN and CDR2 is SVGIG in the germline V gene (reference sequence). Trimming shortened V by 2 bases and J by 4 bases, and 11 bases separated the two germline ends. The CDR3 loop spans 13 amino acids. The full variable domain, completed using reference TRBV30 and TRBJ1-1, is SQTIHQWPATLVQPVGSPLSLECTVEGTSNPNLYWYRQAAGRGLQLLFYSVGIGQISSEVPQNLSASRPQDRQFILSSKKLLLSDSGFYLCAWSLGVSTEAFFGQGTRLTVV.